Following are 8 T cell receptor beta chains from one sample sequenced in a study of OX40 agonist ivuxolimab in advanced cancers. TCRdb keeps only in-frame clones here, not all; method: immunoSEQ multiplex PCR. The top ten clones hold approximately 10% of a sample with approximately 76,000 clones, 94% of them seen once. The sample consisted of CD4+ or CD8+ T cells sorted from blood, taken in a trial of the OX40 agonist ivuxolimab. The source is an adult with an advanced solid tumor such as melanoma, head and neck, liver or kidney cancer.

The chain combines TRBV4-3 with TRBJ2-2, with TRBD2 matching 9 bases. The CDR3 consists of 16 residues. CDR1 is LGHNA, CDR2 YSLEER, per germline. V gave up 4 bases and J gave up 8 bases; unmatched junction bases: 11. The CDR3 protein is CASSPDERGEVGELFF. Here the CDR3 DNA reads TGCGCCAGCAGCCCAGACGAGCGGGGGGAGGTGGGGGAGCTGTTTTTT.

CDR3 sequence reads: CASSNFDRGRGTEAFF. DNA for the CDR3: TGTGCCAGCAGCAACTTTGACAGGGGGCGGGGCACTGAAGCTTTCTTT. The chain uses TRBV5-8 and TRBJ1-1, with 10 positions matching TRBD1. Germline assignment: CDR1 SGHTS and CDR2 YDEGEE. Trimming cost V 4 bases and J 4 bases; bases outside gene matches: 10. The CDR3 is 16 residues long.

The chain is built from TRBV6-5 and TRBJ1-5, with a tentative D call TRBD1 (6 bases). The germline V gene has CDR1 MNHEY and CDR2 SVGAGI. Trimming cost V 6 bases and J 4 bases, with 16 bases left between them. The CDR3 runs 15 residues. CDR3 region: CASSPEGGYNQPQHF. The CDR3 DNA reads TGTGCCAGCAGCCCTGAAGGGGGGTATAATCAGCCCCAGCATTTT.

The genes are TRBV7-6 and TRBJ2-1; D unresolved. The CDR3 totals 12 residues. V was trimmed by 3 bases and J by 5 bases, leaving 5 bases between them. Per the germline V gene, CDR1 is SGHVS and CDR2 is FNYEAQ. CDR3 DNA sequence: TGTGCCAGCAGCTTGGCAGACAATGAGCAGTTCTTC. Translated: CASSLADNEQFF.

The rearrangement uses TRBV4-3 and TRBJ2-7; TRBD1 is a possible D gene (6 bases). This CDR3 spans 15 amino acids. Germline V gives CDR1 LGHNA, CDR2 YSLEER. The V end was cut by 2 bases, the J end by 2 bases, with 13 bases between. The CDR3 here is CASSQTRGGPYEQYF. The CDR3 nucleotides read TGCGCCAGCAGCCAAACGAGAGGGGGACCCTACGAGCAGTACTTC.

This clone was seen a few times. This chain uses TRBV11-2 with TRBJ2-1; D is perhaps TRBD2 (6 bases). The CDR3 contains 16 residues. V shed 1 base and J shed 2 bases, with 12 bases lying between them. CDR1 is SGHAT, CDR2 FQNNGV, per germline. CDR3 loop: CASSLAAGIPYNEQFF. The DNA for the CDR3 is TGTGCCAGCAGCTTAGCGGCGGGGATACCCTACAATGAGCAGTTCTTC.

The gene calls are TRBV7-9 and TRBJ2-7, with 8 bases aligning to TRBD1. The CDR3 contains 15 residues. In germline, CDR1 is SEHNR, CDR2 FQNEAQ (reference sequence). V lost 5 bases, J lost 2 bases, and 8 bases stayed unmatched. The CDR3 protein is CASSRDRGSPYEQYF. DNA of the CDR3: TGTGCCAGCAGCCGCGACAGGGGATCCCCCTACGAGCAGTACTTC.

The CDR3 DNA follows: TGTGCCAGCAGCGGACTAGAGTGGCAAGAGACCCAGTACTTC. Translated: CASSGLEWQETQYF. The chain carries TRBV2 and TRBJ2-5; 7 bases agree with TRBD2. Germline-derived CDR1 and CDR2 are SNHLY and FYNNEI. Germline trimming cut 6 bases from V and 2 bases from J; bases unmatched to any gene: 6. This CDR3 spans 14 amino acids.